Below, 27 T cell receptor beta chains from the same sample are listed, as sequenced in a study of blood T cell repertoires in COVID-19. Clones were read by immunoSEQ multiplex PCR, and TCRdb kept only the in-frame ones, dropping some. The sample holds fewer than 90,000 clones; about 83% are singletons and the top ten take 6.3%. The sample was peripheral blood. These receptors originate from a man in his 70s with COVID-19, enrolled during active disease.

The chain links TRBV18 to TRBJ2-1, with 14 bases that match TRBD2. From germline, CDR1 is KGHSH and CDR2 LQKENI. With 4 bases clipped from V and 0 bases from J, the junction kept 8 bases outside the gene matches. This CDR3 spans 19 amino acids. CDR3 nucleotides: TGTGCCAGCTCACGTCGGACTAGCGGGGGGCTGAGCTCCTACAATGAGCAGTTCTTC. Translating gives CASSRRTSGGLSSYNEQFF.

In its sample, this clone was seen once. The chain joins TRBV15 to TRBJ2-1, with 15 bases lining up with TRBD2. J gave up 9 bases and V 1 base, and 13 bases lay outside the gene matches. Looked up from germline, CDR1 is LNHNV and CDR2 is YYDKDF (reference sequence). The CDR3 covers 19 residues. The CDR3 sequence is CATSRGRAGLAGGAGEQFF. CDR3 sequence (DNA): TGTGCCACCAGCAGAGGCAGAGCGGGACTAGCGGGAGGCGCAGGTGAGCAGTTCTTC.

The chain uses TRBV27 and TRBJ2-1; 14 nucleotides line up with TRBD2. V was clipped by 7 bases and J by 8 bases; unmatched bases: 10. Germline-derived CDR1 and CDR2 are MNHEY and SMNVEV (reference sequence). The CDR3 is 16 residues long. In DNA, the CDR3 is TGTGCCAGCACCGCGCGGGGACTAGCGGGGGTTGATGAGCAGTTCTTC. It specifies CASTARGLAGVDEQFF.

V gene TRBV11-2 combines with J gene TRBJ1-4; TRBD1 matches 8 bases. From germline, CDR1 is SGHAT and CDR2 FQNNGV. The CDR3 has 16 amino acids. V shed 5 bases, J shed 7 bases, and the junction held 12 bases outside the gene matches. The CDR3 sequence is CASSQGQVGTGEKLFF. CDR3 in DNA: TGTGCCAGCAGCCAGGGACAGGTCGGAACGGGTGAAAAACTGTTTTTT.

The chain links TRBV6-2 or TRBV6-3 to TRBJ2-7, with 7 bases matching TRBD1. The CDR3 consists of 14 residues. Germline lookup yields CDR1 MNHEY and CDR2 SVGEGT. The V and J ends lost 4 bases and 1 base, in that order; junction bases with no gene match: 4. The CDR3 reads CASSFRDSSYEQYF. Here the CDR3 DNA reads TGTGCCAGCAGTTTCCGGGACAGTTCCTACGAGCAGTACTTC.

The rearrangement uses TRBV29-1 and TRBJ1-1; D perhaps matches TRBD1 (6 bases). Germline CDR1 and CDR2: SQVTM and ANQGSEA. The CDR3 runs to 11 residues. V was shortened by 6 bases and J by 6 bases, with 11 bases between the two germline ends. The CDR3 protein is CSVGRGAEAFF. DNA for the CDR3: TGCAGCGTGGGGAGGGGGGCTGAAGCTTTCTTT.

This chain links TRBV5-6 with TRBJ1-2; D not certain. This CDR3 region has 13 residues. Germline assignment: CDR1 SGHDT and CDR2 YYEEEE. With 1 base removed from V and 4 bases from J, the gap between germline ends came to 8 bases. The CDR3 here is CASSLTDLYGYTF. In nucleotides, the CDR3 is TGTGCCAGCAGCTTGACAGATCTCTATGGCTACACCTTC.

The gene calls are TRBV7-6 and TRBJ2-5; 8 bases are shared with TRBD1. Germline V lookup: CDR1 SGHVS, CDR2 FNYEAQ. This CDR3 is built from 16 residues. V dropped 5 bases and J dropped 4; count of bases not matched to a gene: 12. CDR3 bases: TGTGCCAGCAGCGGGCAGGGGGCCAGCTCCGGAGAGACCCAGTACTTC. Protein product: CASSGQGASSGETQYF. The full variable domain, with the rest looked up from reference TRBV7-6 and TRBJ2-5, is GAGVSQSPRYKVTKRGQDVALRCDPISGHVSLYWYRQALGQGPEFLTYFNYEAQQDKSGLPNDRFSAERPEGSISTLTIQRTEQRDSAMYRCASSGQGASSGETQYFGPGTRLLVL.

The chain couples TRBV5-1 to TRBJ1-2; D unclear. In germline, CDR1 is SGHRS, CDR2 YFSETQ. The V end lost 4 bases, the J end lost 6 bases, and 10 bases lay between the germline ends. The CDR3 has 12 residues. CDR3 residues: CASSPNSDGYTF. CDR3 in DNA: TGCGCCAGCAGCCCGAACAGTGATGGCTACACCTTC.

This clone is a singleton in its sample. The rearrangement uses TRBV5-6 and TRBJ1-2; tentative D call: TRBD1 (5 bases). Per the germline V gene, CDR1 is SGHDT and CDR2 is YYEEEE. The CDR3 totals 13 residues. Trimming shortened V by 4 bases and J by 8 bases, and 15 bases separated the two germline ends. This chain's CDR3 is CASSPGLPVGYTF. The CDR3 bases are TGTGCCAGCAGCCCGGGACTTCCTGTGGGCTACACCTTC. Drawing the rest from reference TRBV5-6 and TRBJ1-2, the complete variable domain is DAGVTQSPTHLIKTRGQQVTLRCSPKSGHDTVSWYQQALGQGPQFIFQYYEEEERQRGNFPDRFSGHQFPNYSSELNVNALLLGDSALYLCASSPGLPVGYTFGSGTRLTVV.

The chain carries TRBV9 and TRBJ1-2; the D gene is possibly TRBD1 (6 bases). The germline gives CDR1 SGDLS, CDR2 YYNGEE. Trimming stripped 3 bases from V and 7 bases from J, with 13 bases between. The CDR3 is made up of 13 amino acids. The CDR3 reads CASSGTGHSGYTF. The CDR3 region has the DNA TGTGCCAGCAGCGGAACAGGGCACTCTGGCTACACCTTC.

The V and J genes are TRBV4-1 and TRBJ1-6, with D possibly being TRBD1 (5 bases). The CDR3 is 13 residues long. V was shortened by 0 bases and J by 15 bases, with 12 bases between the two germline ends. The germline gives CDR1 MGHRA, CDR2 YSYEKL. CDR3 DNA: TGCGCCAGCAGCCAAGAGGGGCGGAGAAACCTCCACTTT. Protein sequence: CASSQEGRRNLHF.

This chain links TRBV6-5 with TRBJ1-3; possible D gene TRBD1, 6 bases. Germline-derived CDR1 and CDR2 are MNHEY and SVGAGI. The CDR3 has 15 residues. V lost 6 bases, J lost 1 base, and 13 bases lay in between. The CDR3 sequence is CASRNSGASGNTIYF. The CDR3 DNA reads TGTGCCAGCAGGAACTCAGGGGCGTCTGGAAACACCATATATTTT.

The chain has TRBV5-1 and TRBJ1-2; D gene uncertain. Trimming removed 1 base from V and 0 bases from J, with 7 bases in between. The germline V gene encodes CDR1 SGHRS and CDR2 YFSETQ. The CDR3 spans 14 residues. The chain's CDR3 is CASSLTDTNYGYTF. CDR3 nucleotides: TGCGCCAGCAGCTTGACTGATACTAACTATGGCTACACCTTC.

The chain links TRBV18 to TRBJ1-2; 9 bases match TRBD1. V dropped 3 bases and J dropped 0; count of bases not matched to a gene: 2. Germline V gene sequence: CDR1 KGHSH, CDR2 LQKENI. There are 15 residues in the CDR3. CDR3 DNA sequence: TGTGCCAGCTCACCGGGACAGGGACCTAACTATGGCTACACCTTC. Amino acids: CASSPGQGPNYGYTF.

The V call is TRBV12-3 or TRBV12-4, the J call TRBJ1-1; no firm D call. V gave up 4 bases and J gave up 4 bases, with 4 bases separating them. The CDR3 sequence is 11 residues long. CDR3 in amino acids: CASSSSTEAFF. CDR3 coding DNA: TGTGCCAGCAGTTCCAGCACTGAAGCTTTCTTT.

V gene TRBV19 combines with J gene TRBJ1-2; 10 bases align to TRBD1. Germline CDR1 reads LNHDA; CDR2 reads SQIVND (reference sequence). After removal of 3 bases from V and 2 bases from J, the junction contained 3 bases not matched to a gene. This CDR3 contains 15 residues. The CDR3 loop reads CASSMRTGGNYGYTF. For the CDR3, the DNA is TGTGCCAGTAGTATGAGGACAGGGGGGAACTATGGCTACACCTTC.

This chain joins TRBV6-5 and TRBJ1-2; tentative D call: TRBD1 (5 bases). Per germline, CDR1 MNHEY and CDR2 SVGAGI. The CDR3 totals 12 residues. The V end was cut by 6 bases, the J end by 3 bases, with 8 bases between. The CDR3: CASRTADYGYTF. The CDR3 DNA sequence: TGTGCCAGCAGGACAGCCGACTATGGCTACACCTTC.

The chain couples TRBV10-1 to TRBJ2-1; 13 bases agree with TRBD2. The CDR3 is 17 amino acids. V was pared by 2 bases and J by 3 bases, with 4 bases of the junction left unmatched. CDR1 is WNHNN, CDR2 SYGVQD, per germline (reference sequence). The CDR3 protein is CASSEGRTSGSYNEQFF. The CDR3 nucleotides read TGCGCCAGCAGTGAGGGGAGGACTAGCGGGAGCTACAATGAGCAGTTCTTC.

In this sample, this clone turned up once. This chain connects TRBV15 to TRBJ2-5; 10 bases line up with TRBD2. V lost 1 base to trimming and J lost 4 bases; unmatched junction nucleotides: 6. Germline-derived CDR1 and CDR2 are LNHNV and YYDKDF (reference sequence). The length of the CDR3 is 16 residues. The CDR3 loop reads CATSRAVAGGLETQYF. CDR3 in DNA: TGTGCCACCAGCAGAGCCGTAGCGGGAGGTCTAGAGACCCAGTACTTC.

Points on this clone: The sample contains more than one DNA sequence encoding this CDR3. This chain joins TRBV4-3 and TRBJ2-7; D is possibly TRBD1 (6 bases). Germline V CDR1 and CDR2: LGHNA, YSLEER. V shed 1 base and J shed 1 base, with 8 bases lying between them. The CDR3 consists of 14 residues. The CDR3 DNA reads as TGCGCCAGCAGCCAAGGGGACAAGTCCTACGAGCAGTACTTC. It yields the protein CASSQGDKSYEQYF.

The chain has TRBV5-1 and TRBJ2-3; TRBD1 is a possible D gene (6 bases). The CDR3 runs to 16 residues. The germline CDR1 and CDR2 sequences are SGHRS and YFSETQ. V was cut by 2 bases and J by 5 bases, with 18 bases left in between. CDR3 sequence (DNA): TGCGCCAGCAGCTTACTAACAGGAACACAGGGAGATACGCAGTATTTT. As protein: CASSLLTGTQGDTQYF.

The rearrangement links TRBV2 to TRBJ2-7, with a tentative D call TRBD2 (5 bases). The CDR3 is 12 amino acids. From germline, CDR1 is SNHLY and CDR2 FYNNEI. V was cut by 5 bases and J by 4 bases, with 9 bases left in between. The CDR3 DNA is TGTGCCAGCAGTAGCACTAGGTACGAGCAGTACTTC. Translation gives CASSSTRYEQYF.

The chain couples TRBV7-2 to TRBJ1-1, with D maybe TRBD1 (6 bases). V was trimmed by 5 bases and J by 7 bases, leaving 17 bases between them. Germline CDR1 is SGHTA and CDR2 is FQGNSA. The CDR3 runs 14 residues. The CDR3 region is CASSQLGGYGEAFF. CDR3 bases: TGTGCCAGCAGCCAATTAGGGGGATACGGTGAAGCTTTCTTT.

This rearrangement joins TRBV3-1 (or the pseudogene TRBV3-2) to TRBJ2-5, with a tentative D call TRBD1 (6 bases). Trimming cost V 7 bases and J 3 bases, with 15 bases left between them. Germline lookup yields CDR1 LGHDT and CDR2 YNNKEL (reference sequence). CDR3 size: 14 residues. This CDR3 is CASNSWGREETQYF. The CDR3 DNA reads as TGTGCCAGCAACTCATGGGGGCGAGAAGAGACCCAGTACTTC.

This clone appeared a single time. The chain combines TRBV11-3 with TRBJ1-1, with 7 bases identical to TRBD1. Germline assignment: CDR1 SGHNT and CDR2 YENEEA. This CDR3 is built from 16 residues. V lost 5 bases, J lost 0 bases, and 9 bases stayed unmatched. CDR3 region: CASSQNQGGLNTEAFF. In nucleotides, the CDR3 is TGTGCCAGCAGCCAAAACCAGGGGGGCCTGAACACTGAAGCTTTCTTT.

V is TRBV11-3 and J is TRBJ2-1, with a tentative D call TRBD1 (6 bases). Trimming removed 2 bases at V and 4 bases at J, with 12 bases between. The CDR3 sequence is 15 residues long. Germline V gives CDR1 SGHNT, CDR2 YENEEA. CDR3 DNA: TGTGCCAGCAGCTTAAGCAGGGGTCAATACAATGAGCAGTTCTTC. It yields the protein CASSLSRGQYNEQFF. Variable domain in full (rest from reference TRBV11-3 and TRBJ2-1): EAGVVQSPRYKIIEKKQPVAFWCNPISGHNTLYWYLQNLGQGPELLIRYENEEAVDDSQLPKDRFSAERLKGVDSTLKIQPAELGDSAVYLCASSLSRGQYNEQFFGPGTRLTVL.